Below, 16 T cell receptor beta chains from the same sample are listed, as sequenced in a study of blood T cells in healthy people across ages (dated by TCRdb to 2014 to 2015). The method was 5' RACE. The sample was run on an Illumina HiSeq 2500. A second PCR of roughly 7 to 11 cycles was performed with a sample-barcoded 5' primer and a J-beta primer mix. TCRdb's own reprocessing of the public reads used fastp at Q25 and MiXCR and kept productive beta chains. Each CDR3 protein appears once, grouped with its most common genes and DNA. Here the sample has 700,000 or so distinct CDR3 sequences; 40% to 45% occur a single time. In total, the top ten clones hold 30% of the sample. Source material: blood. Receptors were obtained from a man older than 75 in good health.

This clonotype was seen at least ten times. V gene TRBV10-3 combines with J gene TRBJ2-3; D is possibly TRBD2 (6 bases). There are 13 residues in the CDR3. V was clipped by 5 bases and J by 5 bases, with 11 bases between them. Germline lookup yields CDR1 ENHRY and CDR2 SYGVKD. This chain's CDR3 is CAISSGEIDTQYF. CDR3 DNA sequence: TGTGCCATCAGTTCGGGAGAAATAGATACGCAGTATTTT.

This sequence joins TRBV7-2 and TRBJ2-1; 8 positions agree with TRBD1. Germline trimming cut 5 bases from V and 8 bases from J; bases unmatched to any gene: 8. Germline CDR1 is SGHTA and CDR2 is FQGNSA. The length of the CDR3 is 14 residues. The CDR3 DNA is TGTGCCAGCAGCCGAGACAGGGGAGGCTATGAGCAGTTCTTC. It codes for CASSRDRGGYEQFF. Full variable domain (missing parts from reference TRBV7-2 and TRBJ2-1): GAGVSQSPSNKVTEKGKDVELRCDPISGHTALYWYRQSLGQGLEFLIYFQGNSAPDKSGLPSDRFSAERTGGSVSTLTIQRTQQEDSAVYLCASSRDRGGYEQFFGPGTRLTVL.

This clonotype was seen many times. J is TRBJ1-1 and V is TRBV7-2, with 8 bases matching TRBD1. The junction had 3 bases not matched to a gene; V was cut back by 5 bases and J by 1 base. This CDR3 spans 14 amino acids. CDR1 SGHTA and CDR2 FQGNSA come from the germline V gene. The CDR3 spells CASSPTGANTEAFF. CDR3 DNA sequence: TGTGCCAGCAGCCCGACAGGGGCGAACACTGAAGCTTTCTTT.

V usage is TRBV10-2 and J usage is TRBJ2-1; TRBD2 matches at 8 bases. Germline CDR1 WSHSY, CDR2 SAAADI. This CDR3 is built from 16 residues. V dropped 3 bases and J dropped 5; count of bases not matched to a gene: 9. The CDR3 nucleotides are TGCGCCAGCAGTGACCTCCTGGCGGGAGGTAACAATGAGCAGTTCTTC. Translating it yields CASSDLLAGGNNEQFF.

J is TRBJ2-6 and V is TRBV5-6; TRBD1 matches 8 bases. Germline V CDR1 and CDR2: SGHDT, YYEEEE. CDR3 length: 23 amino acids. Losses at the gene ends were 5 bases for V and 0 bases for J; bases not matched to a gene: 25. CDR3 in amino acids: CASSRNPPGAGGLPSSGANVLTF. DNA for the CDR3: TGTGCCAGCAGTAGGAACCCACCGGGGGCAGGGGGCCTTCCTAGCTCTGGGGCCAACGTCCTGACTTTC.

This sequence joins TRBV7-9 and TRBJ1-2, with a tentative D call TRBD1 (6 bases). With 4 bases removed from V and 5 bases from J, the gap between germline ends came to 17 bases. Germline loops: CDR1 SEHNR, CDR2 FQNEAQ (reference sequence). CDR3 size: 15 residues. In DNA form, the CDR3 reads TGTGCCAGCAGCTCCCAGCAAGGAAGGGGGTATGGCTACACCTTC. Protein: CASSSQQGRGYGYTF.

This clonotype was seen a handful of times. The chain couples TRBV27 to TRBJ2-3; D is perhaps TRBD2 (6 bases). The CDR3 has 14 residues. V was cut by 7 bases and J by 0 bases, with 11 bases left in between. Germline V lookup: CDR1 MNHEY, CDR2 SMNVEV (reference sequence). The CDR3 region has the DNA TGTGCCAGCAATAGCGGAGCAAGCACAGATACGCAGTATTTT. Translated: CASNSGASTDTQYF.

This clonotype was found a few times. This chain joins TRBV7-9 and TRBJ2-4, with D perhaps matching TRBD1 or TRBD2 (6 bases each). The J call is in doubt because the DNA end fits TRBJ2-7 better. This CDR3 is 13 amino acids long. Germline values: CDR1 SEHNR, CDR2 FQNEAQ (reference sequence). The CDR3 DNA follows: TGTGCCATCGGAGGGAGGACAGACTACGAGCAGTACTTC. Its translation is CAIGGRTDYEQYF.

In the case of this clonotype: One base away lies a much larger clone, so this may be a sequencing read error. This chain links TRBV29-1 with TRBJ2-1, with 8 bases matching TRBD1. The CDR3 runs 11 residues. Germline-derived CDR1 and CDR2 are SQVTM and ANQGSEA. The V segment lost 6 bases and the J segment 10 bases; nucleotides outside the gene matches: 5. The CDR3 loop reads CSVATGDEQFF. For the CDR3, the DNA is TGCAGCGTAGCGACAGGGGACGAGCAGTTCTTC.

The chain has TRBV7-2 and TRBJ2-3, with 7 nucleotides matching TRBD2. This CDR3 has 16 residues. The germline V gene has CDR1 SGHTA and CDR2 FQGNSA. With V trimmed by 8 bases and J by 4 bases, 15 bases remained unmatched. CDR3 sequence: CASARPPGRQPDTQYF. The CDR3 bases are TGTGCCAGCGCCCGGCCCCCCGGGAGGCAACCAGATACGCAGTATTTT.

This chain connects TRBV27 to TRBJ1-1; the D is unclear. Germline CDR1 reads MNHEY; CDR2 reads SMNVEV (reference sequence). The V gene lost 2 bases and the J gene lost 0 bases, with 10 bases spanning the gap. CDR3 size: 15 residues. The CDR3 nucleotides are TGTGCCAGCAGTTTAAAACGGACTGTGAACACTGAAGCTTTCTTT. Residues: CASSLKRTVNTEAFF.

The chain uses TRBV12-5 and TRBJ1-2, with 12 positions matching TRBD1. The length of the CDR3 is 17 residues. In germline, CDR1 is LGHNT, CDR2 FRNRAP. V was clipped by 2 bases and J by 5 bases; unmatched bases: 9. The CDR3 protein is CASGLTQPGQGAYGYTF. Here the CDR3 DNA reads TGTGCTAGTGGTTTGACCCAACCGGGACAGGGGGCGTATGGCTACACCTTC.

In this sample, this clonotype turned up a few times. This CDR3 is CASRRGDSPKDTQYF. The CDR3 region has the DNA TGCGCCAGCAGAAGGGGGGACTCACCCAAAGATACGCAGTATTTT. The rearrangement links TRBV5-1 to TRBJ2-3; D could derive from TRBD1 or TRBD2 (6 bases each). The CDR3 extends over 15 amino acids. The V end was cut by 5 bases, the J end by 5 bases, with 18 bases between. From germline, CDR1 is SGHRS and CDR2 YFSETQ.

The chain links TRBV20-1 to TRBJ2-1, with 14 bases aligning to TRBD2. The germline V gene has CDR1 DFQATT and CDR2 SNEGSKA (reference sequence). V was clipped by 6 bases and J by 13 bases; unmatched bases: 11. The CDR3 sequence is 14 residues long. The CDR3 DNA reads TGCAGTGCCATGGGACTAGCGGGGGCCTCCGGTCAGTTCTTC. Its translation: CSAMGLAGASGQFF.

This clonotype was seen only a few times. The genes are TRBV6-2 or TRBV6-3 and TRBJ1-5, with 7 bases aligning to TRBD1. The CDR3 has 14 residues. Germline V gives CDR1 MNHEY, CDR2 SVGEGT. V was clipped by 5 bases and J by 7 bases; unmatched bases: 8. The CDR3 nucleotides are TGTGCCAGCAGTCTAACAGGGGTTAACCAGCCCCAGCATTTT. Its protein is CASSLTGVNQPQHF.

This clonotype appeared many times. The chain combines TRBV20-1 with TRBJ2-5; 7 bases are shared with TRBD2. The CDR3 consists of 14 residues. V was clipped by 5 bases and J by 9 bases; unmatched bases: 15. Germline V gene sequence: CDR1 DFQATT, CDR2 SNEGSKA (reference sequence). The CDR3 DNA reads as TGCAGTGCTCGACCGTCGGAAGCGGGGCGTGCCCAGTACTTC. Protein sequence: CSARPSEAGRAQYF.